Listed below are T cell receptor beta chains from one sample, sequenced in a study of identical twins. Each CDR3 protein gets one entry after TCRdb re-called the 5' RACE reads with MiXCR. The data contain around 550,000 distinct CDR3 sequences, roughly 15% of them singletons. This sample was shared with a second study, whose subject was yellow fever vaccine responses in identical twins.

Sequenced input: CD4+ T cells sorted from blood. The origin of the receptors is a woman aged 18-35 years in good health. The conserved cysteine and the conserved F or W are not part of the CDR3 here. D genes are given only for firm matches. Clone size, where shown, is once, few, many, or a class for clones that have expanded.

clone size	V gene	D gene	CDR3 protein
few	TRBV7-2	-	ASSLGDYKETQY
-	TRBV11-3	-	ASSLGQTAKSYEQY
-	TRBV12-3/TRBV12-4	-	ASSLSAHRGEQF
-	TRBV3-1	-	ASSPPRRPLGVANVLT
-	TRBV12-3/TRBV12-4	-	ASSPVGTGGELF
many	TRBV15	-	ATSRGGAYNEQF
-	TRBV7-6	-	ASSLPGLVGYT
few	TRBV6-1	TRBD2	ASTREGRPGELF
few	TRBV28	-	ASSFSTAITGELF
once	TRBV7-2	-	ASSLEGGAPNVLT
many	TRBV12-3/TRBV12-4	-	ASTIGGSTYEQY
-	TRBV20-1	-	SAREAGLRETQY
-	TRBV10-3	TRBD2	AIRGTSGTTGELF
-	TRBV12-3/TRBV12-4	TRBD1	ASSPGVRGLNEQF
few	TRBV28	-	ASSLPQGYEQY
few	TRBV5-6	TRBD1	ASSKTGLGAGELF
-	TRBV7-9	TRBD1	ASSLRDSPNNEQF
-	TRBV7-8	-	ASSLTQPTYNEQF
-	TRBV28	TRBD1	ASTPMDRDNSPLH
-	TRBV28	TRBD1	ASSNRGAGNIQY
-	TRBV10-3	-	AISLQGGETQY
many	TRBV12-3/TRBV12-4	-	ASSLIGSTIGNEQF
many	TRBV12-3/TRBV12-4	-	ASSLVQGRQPQH
few	TRBV12-3/TRBV12-4	-	ASSFSSGYT
-	TRBV11-2	-	ASSLDRMGNSPLH
-	TRBV3-1	-	ASSQALQGGQETQY
-	TRBV20-1	-	SARVPGAGTGELF
few	TRBV7-9	TRBD1	ASSGPGQPDQY
few	TRBV20-1	-	SATPVL
-	TRBV10-3	-	AIRGSSTDTQY